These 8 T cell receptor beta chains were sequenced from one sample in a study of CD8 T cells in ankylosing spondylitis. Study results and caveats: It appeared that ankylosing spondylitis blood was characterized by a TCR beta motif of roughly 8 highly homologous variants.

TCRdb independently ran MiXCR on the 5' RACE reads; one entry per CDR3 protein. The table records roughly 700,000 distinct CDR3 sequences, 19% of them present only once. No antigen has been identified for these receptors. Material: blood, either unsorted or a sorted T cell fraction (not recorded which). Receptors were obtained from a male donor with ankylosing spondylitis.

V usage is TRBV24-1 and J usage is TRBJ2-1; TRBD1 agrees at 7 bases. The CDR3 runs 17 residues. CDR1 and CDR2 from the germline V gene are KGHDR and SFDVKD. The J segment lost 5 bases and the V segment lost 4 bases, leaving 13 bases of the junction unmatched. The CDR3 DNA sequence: TGTGCCACCAGTGAGTCCTCCGGGACAGTCAGGAACAATGAGCAGTTCTTC. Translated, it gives CATSESSGTVRNNEQFF.

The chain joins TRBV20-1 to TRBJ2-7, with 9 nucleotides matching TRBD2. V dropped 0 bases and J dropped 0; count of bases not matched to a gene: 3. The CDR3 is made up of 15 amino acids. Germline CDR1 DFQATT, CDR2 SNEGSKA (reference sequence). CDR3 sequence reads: CSARDLAGSSYEQYF. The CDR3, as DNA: TGCAGTGCTAGAGACCTAGCGGGGAGCTCCTACGAGCAGTACTTC.

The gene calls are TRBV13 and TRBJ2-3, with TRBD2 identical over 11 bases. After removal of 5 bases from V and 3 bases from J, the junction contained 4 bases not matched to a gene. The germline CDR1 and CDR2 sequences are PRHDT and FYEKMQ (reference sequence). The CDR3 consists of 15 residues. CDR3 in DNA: TGTGCCAGCAGCAAACGACTAGCGGGGACAGATACGCAGTATTTT. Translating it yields CASSKRLAGTDTQYF.

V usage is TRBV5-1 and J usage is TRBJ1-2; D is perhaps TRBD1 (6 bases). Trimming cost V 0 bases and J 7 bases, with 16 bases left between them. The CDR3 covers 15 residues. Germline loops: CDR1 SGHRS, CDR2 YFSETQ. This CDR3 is CASSLGQQGRSGYTF. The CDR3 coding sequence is TGCGCCAGCAGCTTGGGCCAACAGGGACGGAGTGGCTACACCTTC. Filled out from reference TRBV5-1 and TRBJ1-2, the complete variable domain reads KAGVTQTPRYLIKTRGQQVTLSCSPISGHRSVSWYQQTPGQGLQFLFEYFSETQRNKGNFPGRFSGRQFSNSRSEMNVSTLELGDSALYLCASSLGQQGRSGYTFGSGTRLTVV.

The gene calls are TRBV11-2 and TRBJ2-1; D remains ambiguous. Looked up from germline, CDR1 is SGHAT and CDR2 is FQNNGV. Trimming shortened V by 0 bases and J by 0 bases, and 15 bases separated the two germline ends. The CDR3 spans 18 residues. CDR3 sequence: CASSLDLGPASSYNEQFF. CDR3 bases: TGTGCCAGCAGCTTAGATCTGGGCCCAGCAAGCTCCTACAATGAGCAGTTCTTC.

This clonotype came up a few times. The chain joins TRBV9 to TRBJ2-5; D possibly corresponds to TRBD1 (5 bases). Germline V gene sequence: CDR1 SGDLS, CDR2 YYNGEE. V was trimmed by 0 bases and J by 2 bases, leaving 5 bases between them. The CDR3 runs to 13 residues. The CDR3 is CASSVGQQETQYF. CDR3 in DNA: TGTGCCAGCAGCGTAGGACAGCAAGAGACCCAGTACTTC.

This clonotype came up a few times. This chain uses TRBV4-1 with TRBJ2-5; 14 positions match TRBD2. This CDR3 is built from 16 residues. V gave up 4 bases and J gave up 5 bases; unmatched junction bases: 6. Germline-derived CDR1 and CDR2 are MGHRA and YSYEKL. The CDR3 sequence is CASSRGLAGAMETQYF. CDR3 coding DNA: TGCGCCAGCAGCCGGGGACTAGCGGGAGCCATGGAGACCCAGTACTTC.

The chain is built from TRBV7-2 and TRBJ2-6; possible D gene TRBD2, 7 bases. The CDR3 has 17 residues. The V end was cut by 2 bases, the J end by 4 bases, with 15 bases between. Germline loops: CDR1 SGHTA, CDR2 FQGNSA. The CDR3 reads CASSLLWGGGGANVLTF. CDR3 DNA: TGTGCCAGCAGCTTACTCTGGGGGGGCGGAGGGGCCAACGTCCTGACTTTC.